Listed here are 14 T cell receptor beta chains from one sample, sequenced in a study of T cell repertoires in cytomegalovirus infection. From the reads, TCRdb called clonotypes with MiXCR, one entry per CDR3 protein. Here the sample spans about 140,000 distinct CDR3 sequences, roughly 6% being singletons. The sequencing input was PBMCs. These receptors came from a human donor in good health (CMV status not recorded). Some clones in this sample may be carry-over from other donors' samples.

This clonotype has only a few counts. The chain has TRBV5-1 and TRBJ2-1, with TRBD2 matching over 11 bases. The V and J ends lost 4 bases and 10 bases, in that order; junction bases with no gene match: 13. From germline, CDR1 is SGHRS and CDR2 YFSETQ. The CDR3 totals 16 residues. CDR3 residues: CASSLLTSGVGREQFF. The CDR3 DNA sequence: TGCGCCAGCAGCCTTCTGACTAGCGGGGTGGGAAGGGAGCAGTTCTTC.

This clonotype was counted many times. The rearrangement uses TRBV7-2 and TRBJ2-5; 11 bases line up with TRBD2. The CDR3 extends over 14 amino acids. Germline V gene data show CDR1 as SGHTA and CDR2 as FQGNSA. The V and J ends lost 4 bases and 5 bases, in that order; junction bases with no gene match: 3. CDR3 nucleotides: TGTGCCAGCAGCTCGCTAGCGGGGGGCGAGACCCAGTACTTC. This encodes CASSSLAGGETQYF.

This clonotype was detected only a few times. The CDR3 nucleotides read TGTGCCAGCGAAGCCAGGGGGCTGTACGAGCAGTACTTC. Translation: CASEARGLYEQYF. The chain is built from TRBV6-1 and TRBJ2-7; 8 bases are a match to TRBD1. The CDR3 consists of 13 residues. Germline V gene sequence: CDR1 MNHNS, CDR2 SASEGT. V gave up 8 bases and J gave up 4 bases; unmatched junction bases: 7.

J is TRBJ2-7 and V is TRBV7-4; 7 bases align to TRBD1. V shed 5 bases, J shed 6 bases, and the junction held 10 bases outside the gene matches. The germline V gene encodes CDR1 SGHVT and CDR2 SQSDAQ. This CDR3 spans 14 amino acids. The CDR3 DNA follows: TGTGCCAGCAGCACAGGGGACGGGTATATCGAGCAGTACTTC. It is translated as CASSTGDGYIEQYF.

This chain joins TRBV7-9 and TRBJ2-7; no clear D gene. With 5 bases removed from V and 2 bases from J, the gap between germline ends came to 19 bases. Germline values: CDR1 SEHNR, CDR2 FQNEAQ (reference sequence). The CDR3 is 16 residues long. Here the CDR3 reads CASSPWEVDVAYEQYF. CDR3 coding DNA: TGTGCCAGCAGCCCCTGGGAAGTGGACGTAGCCTACGAGCAGTACTTC.

The J gene is TRBJ2-7, the V gene TRBV7-8; 11 bases match TRBD2. Per germline, CDR1 SGHVS and CDR2 FQNEAQ. Trimming at V came to 4 bases and at J to 2 bases, leaving 10 bases not matched to a gene. The CDR3 spans 17 residues. CDR3 region: CASSSRAIAGGTYEQYF. CDR3 bases: TGTGCCAGCAGCTCAAGGGCAATAGCGGGGGGGACCTACGAGCAGTACTTC. Full variable domain (rest looked up from reference TRBV7-8 and TRBJ2-7): GAGVSQSPRYKVAKRGQDVALRCDPISGHVSLFWYQQALGQGPEFLTYFQNEAQLDKSGLPSDRFFAERPEGSVSTLKIQRTQQEDSAVYLCASSSRAIAGGTYEQYFGPGTRLTVT.

This clonotype was seen repeatedly, ten times or more. This sequence joins TRBV5-1 and TRBJ1-1; possible D gene TRBD1, 6 bases. Germline V gene lookup returns CDR1 SGHRS and CDR2 YFSETQ. Trimming removed 4 bases from V and 4 bases from J, with 14 bases in between. This CDR3 has 14 residues. CDR3 region: CASSQEQGLTEAFF. CDR3 sequence (DNA): TGCGCCAGCAGCCAAGAACAGGGACTCACTGAAGCTTTCTTT. The whole variable domain, remainder taken from reference TRBV5-1 and TRBJ1-1, is KAGVTQTPRYLIKTRGQQVTLSCSPISGHRSVSWYQQTPGQGLQFLFEYFSETQRNKGNFPGRFSGRQFSNSRSEMNVSTLELGDSALYLCASSQEQGLTEAFFGQGTRLTVV.

This clonotype was observed at least ten times. The rearrangement links TRBV20-1 to TRBJ2-5, with D unclear. V was trimmed by 6 bases and J by 3 bases, leaving 8 bases between them. Per germline, CDR1 DFQATT and CDR2 SNEGSKA (reference sequence). CDR3 length: 11 amino acids. The CDR3 DNA follows: TGCAGTGCCCTTAGGGAAGAGACCCAGTACTTC. Its translation: CSALREETQYF.

This clonotype was seen ten or more times. The chain joins TRBV7-2 to TRBJ1-1; no firm D call. CDR1 is SGHTA and CDR2 is FQGNSA in the germline V gene. V lost 1 base and J 5 bases, leaving 11 bases between the germline ends. The CDR3 contains 14 residues. Written as DNA, the CDR3 is TGTGCCAGCAGCTTAGTGGCCCCGGGGACTGAAGCTTTCTTT. It specifies CASSLVAPGTEAFF. Full variable domain (rest looked up from reference TRBV7-2 and TRBJ1-1): GAGVSQSPSNKVTEKGKDVELRCDPISGHTALYWYRQSLGQGLEFLIYFQGNSAPDKSGLPSDRFSAERTGGSVSTLTIQRTQQEDSAVYLCASSLVAPGTEAFFGQGTRLTVV.

This clonotype has ten or more counts. The chain uses TRBV7-8 and TRBJ2-7; 9 bases match TRBD1. The V gene end was trimmed by 2 bases and the J gene end by 7 bases; junction bases not matched to a gene: 6. Germline values: CDR1 SGHVS, CDR2 FQNEAQ. The CDR3 sequence is 14 residues long. The chain's CDR3 is CASSLSGQGREQYF. The CDR3 nucleotides are TGTGCCAGCAGCTTAAGCGGACAGGGGCGGGAGCAGTACTTC.

This clonotype was observed many times. The chain recombines TRBV20-1 with TRBJ2-2, with 7 bases aligning to TRBD2. CDR1 and CDR2 from the germline V gene are DFQATT and SNEGSKA (reference sequence). The V and J ends lost 6 bases and 5 bases, in that order; junction bases with no gene match: 6. CDR3 size: 13 residues. The CDR3 bases are TGCAGTGCCACGGGGGGACGGACCGGGGAGCTGTTTTTT. It codes for CSATGGRTGELFF.

The gene calls are TRBV28 and TRBJ2-3, with 7 bases matching TRBD2. Germline V gene data show CDR1 as MDHEN and CDR2 as SYDVKM. This CDR3 comprises 16 residues. Trimming took 5 bases from V and 0 from J; bases not matched to a gene: 8. CDR3: CASSPAGWRSTDTQYF. The CDR3 DNA reads as TGTGCCAGCAGTCCAGCGGGGTGGCGGAGCACAGATACGCAGTATTTT.

This clonotype was recorded at least ten times. CDR3 DNA sequence: TGTGCCAGCAGCTTCGCGGGCCAAGGGGGCGCAGATACGCAGTATTTT. This sequence encodes CASSFAGQGGADTQYF. The V call is TRBV7-8, the J call TRBJ2-3, with 7 bases identical to TRBD1. Per the germline V gene, CDR1 is SGHVS and CDR2 is FQNEAQ. Unmatched junction bases numbered 10, after V lost 3 bases and J lost 4 bases. This CDR3 comprises 16 residues.

This clonotype was seen many times. This rearrangement joins TRBV5-4 to TRBJ2-7, with 7 nucleotides matching TRBD2. The CDR3 is 15 residues long. Germline assignment: CDR1 SGHNT and CDR2 YYREEE (reference sequence). V lost 4 bases to trimming and J lost 2 bases; unmatched junction nucleotides: 9. The CDR3 sequence is CASSQGSGRPYEQYF. DNA of the CDR3: TGTGCCAGCAGCCAGGGTAGCGGGCGGCCCTACGAGCAGTACTTC.